This TCR beta chain was documented in a study of somatic mutations in cytotoxic T cells in rheumatoid arthritis. Study details: Each patient's diagnosis was followed right away by a blood draw (approximately 30 ml EDTA), before any treatment. General observations from the study: The authors did not adjust the slight TRBV07 underrepresentation in rheumatoid arthritis patients for multiple comparisons.

For this clone: Its antigen is currently unknown.

Trimming took 4 bases from V and 2 from J; bases not matched to a gene: 7. Germline lookup yields CDR1 GTSNPN and CDR2 SVGIG (reference sequence). CDR3 length: 14 amino acids. Separation of CD4+ and CD8+ cells was performed by positive magnetic bead selection, and purity was verified by flow cytometry. Original processing notes: Seldom did patient CD8+ clones exceeding 1% match published virus-specific TCRB sequences. TCRdb's copy holds only in-frame clones and misses some; the assay was immunoSEQ multiplex PCR. The V and J calls and clone size come from that table; D and trimming were worked out from the DNA. There are some 20,000 clones in the sample; approximately 82% occur only once, and about 15% lies in the top ten.

Sample: CD8+ T cells sorted from blood. The genes are TRBV30 and TRBJ2-5, with 7 bases fitting TRBD2. The sequence was obtained from an adult with rheumatoid arthritis. The CDR3 is CAWTSGTHQETQYF. DNA for the CDR3: TGTGCCTGGACTAGCGGAACTCATCAAGAGACCCAGTACTTC.